This T cell receptor (beta chain) was sequenced for a study of vaccination and CD4 T cells after COVID-19. This CDR3 is 16 amino acids long. The trim removed 4 bases at V and 9 bases at J, leaving 13 bases unmatched. In germline, CDR1 is KGHDR, CDR2 SFDVKD. Oncomine TCR Beta short-read sequencing was applied to DNA from cultured CD4+ T cells. TCRdb redid the calling of the PCR reads with MiXCR, one entry per CDR3 protein. The table includes some 18,000 distinct CDR3 sequences, roughly 60% detected once. On this clonotype itself: The antigen is undetermined.

Treatment of the sample: 10-day PBMC culture with coronavirus spike peptide pools or control peptides (ViraFEST assay). This rearrangement joins TRBV24-1 to TRBJ2-2; 7 bases line up with TRBD2. The sample in question was CD4+ T cells from blood, cultured in vitro, obtained before SARS-CoV-2 vaccination. This receptor was obtained from a human donor who had recovered from COVID-19. CDR3 sequence reads: CATSDPGTTDGWELFF. The CDR3 bases are TGTGCCACCAGTGACCCGGGGACTACGGACGGTTGGGAGCTGTTTTTT.